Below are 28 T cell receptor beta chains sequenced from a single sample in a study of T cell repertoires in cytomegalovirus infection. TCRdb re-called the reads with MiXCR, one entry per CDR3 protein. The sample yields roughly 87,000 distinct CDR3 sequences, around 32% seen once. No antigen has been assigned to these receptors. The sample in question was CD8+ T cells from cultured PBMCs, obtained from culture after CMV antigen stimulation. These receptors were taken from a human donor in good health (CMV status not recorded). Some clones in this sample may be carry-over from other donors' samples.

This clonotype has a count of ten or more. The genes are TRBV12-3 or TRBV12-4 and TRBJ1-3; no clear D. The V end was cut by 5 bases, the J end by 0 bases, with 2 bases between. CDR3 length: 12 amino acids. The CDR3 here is CASSPSGNTIYF. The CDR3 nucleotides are TGTGCCAGCAGTCCCTCTGGAAACACCATATATTTT.

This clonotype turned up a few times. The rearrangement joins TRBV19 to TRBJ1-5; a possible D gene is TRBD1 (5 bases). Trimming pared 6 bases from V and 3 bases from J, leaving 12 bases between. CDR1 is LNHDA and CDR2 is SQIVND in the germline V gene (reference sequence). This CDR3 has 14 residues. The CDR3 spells CASSTDSLNQPQHF. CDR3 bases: TGTGCCAGTAGCACCGACAGCCTCAATCAGCCCCAGCATTTT.

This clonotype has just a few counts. In nucleotides, the CDR3 is TGTGCCAGCGCCCGAGCACAGGTCGCGTCATGGGTGCAGCCCCAGCATTTT. This gives the protein CASARAQVASWVQPQHF. The rearrangement links TRBV6-6 to TRBJ1-5, with D tentatively TRBD1 (5 bases). Trimming removed 8 bases from V and 7 bases from J, with 27 bases in between. The V gene's germline CDR1 is MNHNY and CDR2 SVGAGI (reference sequence). The CDR3 consists of 17 residues.

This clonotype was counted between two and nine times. The CDR3 DNA follows: TGTGCCAGCAGCTTAGTCGACAGTTCAGATGGCTACACCTTC. This sequence encodes CASSLVDSSDGYTF. V and J are TRBV7-2 and TRBJ1-2; tentative D call: TRBD1 (5 bases). The CDR3 is 14 amino acids. Trimming removed 1 base at V and 6 bases at J, with 12 bases between. Germline V CDR1 and CDR2: SGHTA, FQGNSA.

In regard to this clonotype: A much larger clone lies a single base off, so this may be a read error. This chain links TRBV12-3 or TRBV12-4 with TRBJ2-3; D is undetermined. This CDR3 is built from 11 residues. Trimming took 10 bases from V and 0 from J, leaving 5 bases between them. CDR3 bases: TGTGCCACCTCTAGCACAGATACGCAGTATTTT. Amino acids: CATSSTDTQYF.

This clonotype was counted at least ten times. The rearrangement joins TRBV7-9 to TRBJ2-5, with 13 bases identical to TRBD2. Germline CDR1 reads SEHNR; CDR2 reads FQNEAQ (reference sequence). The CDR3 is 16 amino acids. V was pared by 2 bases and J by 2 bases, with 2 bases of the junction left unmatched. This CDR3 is CASSLSGLAGQETQYF. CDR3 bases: TGTGCCAGCAGCTTATCGGGACTAGCGGGACAAGAGACCCAGTACTTC.

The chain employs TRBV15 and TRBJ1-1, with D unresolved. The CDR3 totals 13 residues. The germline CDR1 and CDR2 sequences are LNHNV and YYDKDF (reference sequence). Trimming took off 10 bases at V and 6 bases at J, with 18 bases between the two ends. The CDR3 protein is CAIGQTPAPEAFF. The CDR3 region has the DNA TGTGCCATTGGGCAGACTCCAGCCCCTGAAGCTTTCTTT.

CDR3 residues: CAIRERQVDTEAFF. Here the CDR3 DNA reads TGTGCCATCAGGGAGAGGCAGGTAGACACTGAAGCTTTCTTT. The genes are TRBV10-3 and TRBJ1-1; D remains ambiguous. This CDR3 spans 14 amino acids. Germline V CDR1 and CDR2: ENHRY, SYGVKD. Trimming shortened V by 6 bases and J by 3 bases, and 14 bases separated the two germline ends.

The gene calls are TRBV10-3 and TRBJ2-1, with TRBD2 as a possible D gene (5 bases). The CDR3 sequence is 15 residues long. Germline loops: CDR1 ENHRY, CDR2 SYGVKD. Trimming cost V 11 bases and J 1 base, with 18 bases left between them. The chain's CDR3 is CAPRTGKTSYNEQFF. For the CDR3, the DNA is TGTGCCCCCAGGACGGGGAAGACGTCCTACAATGAGCAGTTCTTC.

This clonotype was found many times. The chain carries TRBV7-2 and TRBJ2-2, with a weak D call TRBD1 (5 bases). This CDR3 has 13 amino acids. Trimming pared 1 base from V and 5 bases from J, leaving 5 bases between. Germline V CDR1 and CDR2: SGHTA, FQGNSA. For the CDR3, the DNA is TGTGCCAGCAGCTTAGAGGGGACCGGGGAGCTGTTTTTT. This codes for CASSLEGTGELFF.

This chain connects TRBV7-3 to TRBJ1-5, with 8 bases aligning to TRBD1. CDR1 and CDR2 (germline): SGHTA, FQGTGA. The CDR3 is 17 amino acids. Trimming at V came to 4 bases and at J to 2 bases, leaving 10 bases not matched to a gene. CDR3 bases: TGTGCCAGCAGCTCCACGAGGACGGACAGGGGCAATCAGCCCCAGCATTTT. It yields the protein CASSSTRTDRGNQPQHF.

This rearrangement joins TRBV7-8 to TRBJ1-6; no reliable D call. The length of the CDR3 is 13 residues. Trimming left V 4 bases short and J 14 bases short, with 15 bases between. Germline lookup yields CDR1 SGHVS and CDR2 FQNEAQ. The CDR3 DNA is TGTGCCAGCAGCTCCCCTCCTCTTTTAACCCTCCACTTT. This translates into CASSSPPLLTLHF.

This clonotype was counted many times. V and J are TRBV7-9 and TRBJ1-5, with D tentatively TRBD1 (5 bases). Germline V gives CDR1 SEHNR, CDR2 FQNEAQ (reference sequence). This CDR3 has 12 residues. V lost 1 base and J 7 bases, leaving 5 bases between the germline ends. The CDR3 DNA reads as TGTGCCAGCAGCTTAGGGACACAGCCCCAGCATTTT. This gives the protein CASSLGTQPQHF.

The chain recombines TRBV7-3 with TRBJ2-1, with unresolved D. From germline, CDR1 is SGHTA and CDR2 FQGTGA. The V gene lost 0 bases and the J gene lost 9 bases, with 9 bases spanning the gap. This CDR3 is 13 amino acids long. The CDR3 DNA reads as TGTGCCAGCAGCTTAACGGGGAAGGGTGAGCAGTTCTTC. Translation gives CASSLTGKGEQFF.

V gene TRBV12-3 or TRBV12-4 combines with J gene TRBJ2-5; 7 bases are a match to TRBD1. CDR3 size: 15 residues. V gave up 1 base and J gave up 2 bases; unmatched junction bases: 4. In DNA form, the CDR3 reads TGTGCCAGCAGTTTAGGGACAGGTTTACAAGAGACCCAGTACTTC. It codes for CASSLGTGLQETQYF.

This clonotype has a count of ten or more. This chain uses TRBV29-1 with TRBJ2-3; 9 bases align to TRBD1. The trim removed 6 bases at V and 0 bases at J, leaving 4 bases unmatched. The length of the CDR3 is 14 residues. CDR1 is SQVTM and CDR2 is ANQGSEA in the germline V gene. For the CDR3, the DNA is TGCAGCGTGACGGGACAGGGTAGCACAGATACGCAGTATTTT. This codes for CSVTGQGSTDTQYF.

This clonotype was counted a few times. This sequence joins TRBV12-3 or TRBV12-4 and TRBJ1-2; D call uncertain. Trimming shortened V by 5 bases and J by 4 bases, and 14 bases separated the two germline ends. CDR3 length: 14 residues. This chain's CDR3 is CASSRTGSGYGYTF. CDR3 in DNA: TGTGCCAGCAGTCGGACGGGCTCGGGCTATGGCTACACCTTC.

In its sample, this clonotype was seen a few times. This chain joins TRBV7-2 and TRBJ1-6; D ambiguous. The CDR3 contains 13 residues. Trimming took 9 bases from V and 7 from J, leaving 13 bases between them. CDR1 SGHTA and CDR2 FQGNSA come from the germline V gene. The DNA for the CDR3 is TGTGCCAGTGGGATTTTAGAAAATTCACCCCTCCACTTT. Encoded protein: CASGILENSPLHF.

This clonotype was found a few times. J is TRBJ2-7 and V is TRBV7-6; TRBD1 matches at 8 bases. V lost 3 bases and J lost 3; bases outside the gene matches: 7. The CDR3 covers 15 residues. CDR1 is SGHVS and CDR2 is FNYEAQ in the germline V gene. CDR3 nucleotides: TGTGCCAGCAGCTTGGGGCAGGGGGCACTCTACGAGCAGTACTTC. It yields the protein CASSLGQGALYEQYF.

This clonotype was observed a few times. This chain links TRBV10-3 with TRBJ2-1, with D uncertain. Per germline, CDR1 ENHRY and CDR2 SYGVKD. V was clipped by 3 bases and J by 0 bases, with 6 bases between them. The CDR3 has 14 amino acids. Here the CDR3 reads CAISEYSSYNEQFF. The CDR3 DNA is TGTGCCATCAGTGAATACAGCTCCTACAATGAGCAGTTCTTC.

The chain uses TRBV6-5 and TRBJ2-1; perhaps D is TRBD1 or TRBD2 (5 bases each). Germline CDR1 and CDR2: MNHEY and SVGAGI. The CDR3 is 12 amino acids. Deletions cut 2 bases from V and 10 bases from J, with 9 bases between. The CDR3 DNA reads TGTGCCAGCAGTTACAAAGGGGACGAGCAGTTCTTC. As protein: CASSYKGDEQFF.

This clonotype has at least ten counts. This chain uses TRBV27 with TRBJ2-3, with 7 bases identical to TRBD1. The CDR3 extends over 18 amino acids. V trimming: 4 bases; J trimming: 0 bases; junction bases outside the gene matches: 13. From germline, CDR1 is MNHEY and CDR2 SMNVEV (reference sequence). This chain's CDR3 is CASSSRTGSFFSTDTQYF. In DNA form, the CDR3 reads TGTGCCAGCAGTTCCAGGACAGGCTCCTTCTTTAGCACAGATACGCAGTATTTT.

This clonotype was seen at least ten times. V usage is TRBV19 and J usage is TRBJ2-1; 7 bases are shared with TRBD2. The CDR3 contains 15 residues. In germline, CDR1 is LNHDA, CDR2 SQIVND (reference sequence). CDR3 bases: TGTGCTACGGAAAAAGGAGCGGGGAGGTACAATGAGCAGTTCTTC. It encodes CATEKGAGRYNEQFF.

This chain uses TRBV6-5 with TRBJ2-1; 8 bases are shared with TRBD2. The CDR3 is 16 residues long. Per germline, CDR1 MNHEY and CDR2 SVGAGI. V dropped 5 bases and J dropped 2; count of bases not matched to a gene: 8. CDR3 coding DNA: TGTGCCAGCAGTGACCCACTAGCGGACCCCTACAATGAGCAGTTCTTC. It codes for CASSDPLADPYNEQFF.

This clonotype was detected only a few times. In DNA form, the CDR3 reads TGTGCCAGCAGTTTAGTCGGGGGGGCCGGAGATACGCAGTATTTT. It yields the protein CASSLVGGAGDTQYF. V and J are TRBV12-3 or TRBV12-4 and TRBJ2-3, with TRBD2 matching 8 bases. The CDR3 extends over 15 amino acids. Losses at the gene ends were 1 base for V and 5 bases for J; bases not matched to a gene: 5.

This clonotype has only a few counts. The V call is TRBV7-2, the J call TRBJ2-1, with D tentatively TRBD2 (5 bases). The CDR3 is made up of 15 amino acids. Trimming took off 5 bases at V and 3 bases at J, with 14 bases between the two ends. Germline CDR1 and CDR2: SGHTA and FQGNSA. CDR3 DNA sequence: TGTGCCAGCAGCCCACAACAGCGGAACTACAATGAGCAGTTCTTC. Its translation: CASSPQQRNYNEQFF.

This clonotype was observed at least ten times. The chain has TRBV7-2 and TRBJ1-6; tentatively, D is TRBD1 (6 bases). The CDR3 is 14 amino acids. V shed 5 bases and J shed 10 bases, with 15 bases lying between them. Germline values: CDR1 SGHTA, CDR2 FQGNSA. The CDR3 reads CASSRGAGGSPLHF. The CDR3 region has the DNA TGTGCCAGCAGCCGGGGGGCCGGGGGATCACCCCTCCACTTT.

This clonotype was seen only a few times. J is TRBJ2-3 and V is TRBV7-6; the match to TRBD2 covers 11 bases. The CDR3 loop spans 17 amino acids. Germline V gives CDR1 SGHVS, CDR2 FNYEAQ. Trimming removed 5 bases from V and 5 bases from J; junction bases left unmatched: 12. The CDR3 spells CASSPRIAGGPGDTQYF. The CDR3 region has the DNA TGTGCCAGCAGCCCCAGAATAGCGGGGGGGCCGGGAGATACGCAGTATTTT.